Presented here are 14 T cell receptor beta chains from one specimen sequenced in a study of blood T cell repertoires in COVID-19. Method: immunoSEQ multiplex PCR; TCRdb's copy keeps in-frame clones and lacks some. The sample lists roughly 700,000 clones; about nine tenths were seen once. Input material: peripheral blood. The origin of the receptors is a woman between 18 and 30 years old with acute or convalescent COVID-19.

The V gene is TRBV30, the J gene TRBJ1-2, with TRBD1 matching 9 bases. The CDR3 length is 13 residues. V trimming: 2 bases; J trimming: 8 bases; junction bases outside the gene matches: 6. The germline gives CDR1 GTSNPN, CDR2 SVGIG (reference sequence). CDR3 sequence (DNA): TGTGCCTGGAGTAAAGGGACAGGGTGGGGCTACACCTTC. Translation: CAWSKGTGWGYTF.

This clone was counted a few times. The sample contains more than one DNA sequence encoding this CDR3. The chain combines TRBV19 with TRBJ1-1; 7 nucleotides match TRBD1. This CDR3 comprises 15 residues. Germline V gene lookup returns CDR1 LNHDA and CDR2 SQIVND (reference sequence). The ends lost 5 bases at V and 1 base at J; junction bases unmatched: 7. The CDR3 loop is CASSLSAGGNTEAFF. DNA of the CDR3: TGTGCCAGTAGTCTTTCGGCAGGGGGGAACACTGAAGCTTTCTTT.

The genes are TRBV18 and TRBJ1-5; D perhaps matches TRBD1 (5 bases). Germline loops: CDR1 KGHSH, CDR2 LQKENI. CDR3 length: 14 residues. V lost 6 bases, J lost 5 bases, and 14 bases lay in between. The CDR3 DNA is TGTGCCAGCTCTGGGAGGGACGATCATCAGCCCCAGCATTTT. Its protein product is CASSGRDDHQPQHF.

The chain couples TRBV3-1 (or the pseudogene TRBV3-2) to TRBJ1-2, with D possibly being TRBD1 (6 bases). V was pared by 2 bases and J by 4 bases, with 8 bases between. Germline V gene lookup returns CDR1 LGHDT and CDR2 YNNKEL (reference sequence). The CDR3 has 13 amino acids. Written as DNA, the CDR3 is TGTGCCAGCAGCCAACAGGGGATCTATGGCTACACCTTC. Amino acid sequence: CASSQQGIYGYTF.

This sequence joins TRBV12-3 or TRBV12-4 and TRBJ1-2, with 10 bases aligning to TRBD1. The CDR3 contains 13 residues. V lost 6 bases and J lost 8; bases outside the gene matches: 6. This CDR3 is CASRRQGAGGYTF. The CDR3 DNA follows: TGTGCCAGCAGACGACAGGGGGCGGGCGGCTACACCTTC.

V usage is TRBV9 and J usage is TRBJ1-2, with 9 bases matching TRBD1. V trimming: 4 bases; J trimming: 9 bases; junction bases outside the gene matches: 7. The CDR3 sequence is 13 residues long. The germline CDR1 and CDR2 sequences are SGDLS and YYNGEE. CDR3 DNA: TGTGCCAGCAGCCTAACAGGGGGCAGGAGCTACACCTTC. Translating it yields CASSLTGGRSYTF. Full variable domain (remainder filled in from reference TRBV9 and TRBJ1-2): DSGVTQTPKHLITATGQRVTLRCSPRSGDLSVYWYQQSLDQGLQFLIQYYNGEERAKGNILERFSAQQFPDLHSELNLSSLELGDSALYFCASSLTGGRSYTFGSGTRLTVV.

This clone has only a few counts. The chain is built from TRBV27 and TRBJ1-5; possibly TRBD1 for D (5 bases). This CDR3 is 15 amino acids long. Trimming cost V 1 base and J 5 bases, with 12 bases left between them. CDR1 is MNHEY and CDR2 is SMNVEV in the germline V gene (reference sequence). The CDR3: CASSLYGGPYQPQHF. For the CDR3, the DNA is TGTGCCAGCAGTTTATACGGGGGACCCTATCAGCCCCAGCATTTT.

This clone was detected a few times. The chain carries TRBV7-3 and TRBJ1-1, with 8 positions matching TRBD1. Trimming took 4 bases from V and 2 from J; bases not matched to a gene: 6. Germline CDR1 is SGHTA and CDR2 is FQGTGA. CDR3 length: 15 amino acids. The CDR3 DNA is TGTGCCAGCAGCTCCCCTGACAGGGGTAACACTGAAGCTTTCTTT. Amino acids: CASSSPDRGNTEAFF.

The chain links TRBV4-2 to TRBJ1-2; TRBD1 agrees at 8 bases. Germline V gives CDR1 LGHNA, CDR2 YNFKEQ. This CDR3 is built from 15 residues. Germline trimming cut 4 bases from V and 7 bases from J; bases unmatched to any gene: 11. The CDR3 DNA reads as TGTGCCAGCAGCCCCCGGGTACAGGGGGTGGGTGGCTACACCTTC. Amino acids: CASSPRVQGVGGYTF.

Of note for this clone: The conserved phenylalanine or tryptophan normally closing the CDR3 is absent here, so this likely arose from a read error. Because the CDR3's place on the DNA is in doubt, the DNA is left out and the CDR3 is given as listed by TCRdb. The chain combines TRBV7-3 with TRBJ2-7; no check of the table's D call, TRBD1, against the DNA was made. With termini counted, the CDR3 has 11 amino acids. The germline gives CDR1 SGHTA, CDR2 FQGTGA. The CDR3 here is CASSRGTGEGI.

The chain is built from TRBV6-4 and TRBJ2-3; 7 nucleotides agree with TRBD2. Losses at the gene ends were 3 bases for V and 4 bases for J; bases not matched to a gene: 7. Germline V gene data show CDR1 as MRHNA and CDR2 as SNTAGT. This CDR3 contains 15 residues. The CDR3 nucleotides are TGTGCCAGCAGTGAGCGCGGGGGTGAATCAGATACGCAGTATTTT. Its protein is CASSERGGESDTQYF.

The chain couples TRBV30 to TRBJ1-6, with 9 bases fitting TRBD1. The CDR3 contains 14 residues. CDR1 and CDR2 from the germline V gene are GTSNPN and SVGIG (reference sequence). The trim removed 4 bases at V and 8 bases at J, leaving 6 bases unmatched. The CDR3: CAWTSTGGHSPLHF. The DNA of the CDR3 is TGTGCCTGGACCTCGACAGGGGGGCATTCACCCCTCCACTTT.

V and J are TRBV6-5 and TRBJ2-3; the D is unclear. V lost 7 bases and J lost 0, with 2 bases in between. The CDR3 length is 11 residues. In germline, CDR1 is MNHEY, CDR2 SVGAGI. The CDR3 region has the DNA TGTGCCAGCACTAGCACAGATACGCAGTATTTT. Protein product: CASTSTDTQYF.

The chain carries TRBV25-1 and TRBJ1-1; the D is unclear. Per the germline V gene, CDR1 is MGHDK and CDR2 is SYGVNS. With 4 bases removed from V and 1 base from J, the gap between germline ends came to 7 bases. This CDR3 has 13 residues. The CDR3 DNA reads TGTGCCAGCAGTGGCGGAGGGAACACTGAAGCTTTCTTT. As protein: CASSGGGNTEAFF.